This TCR beta chain was sequenced for a study of T cell repertoires in cytomegalovirus infection. The CDR3 extends over 15 amino acids. Germline lookup yields CDR1 SGHTA and CDR2 FQGNSA. Trimming pared 6 bases from V and 5 bases from J, leaving 19 bases between. Each CDR3 protein is one row after TCRdb ran MiXCR on the reads. This table holds a few hundred thousand distinct CDR3 sequences, roughly 25% found once. In its sample, this clonotype was seen a few times. What it recognizes is unknown. The specimen comprised cultured PBMCs, sampled from culture after CMV antigen stimulation. The chain is built from TRBV7-2 and TRBJ2-5, with no clear D. This TCR came from a human donor in good health (CMV status not recorded). Some clones in this sample may be carry-over from other donors' samples. CDR3 coding DNA: TGTGCCAGCAGTCCACCCCGGGCCCATGGGGAGACCCAGTACTTC. It specifies CASSPPRAHGETQYF.